This TCR beta chain was recovered during a study of beta chain features in type 1 diabetes. The CDR3 contains 13 residues. In germline, CDR1 is SQVTM, CDR2 ANQGSEA. The V gene end was trimmed by 8 bases and the J gene end by 1 base; junction bases not matched to a gene: 6. Only one heparinised blood draw was taken per donor, and its volume averaged about 120 mL. CD4+ naive, central memory, regulatory and stem cell-like memory subsets were isolated by sorting on CD45RO/CCR7/CD25/CD127/CD95/CD27. Isolated RNA was reverse transcribed in full, so expressed TCRB transcripts were sequenced. Sequenced by immunoSEQ multiplex PCR; TCRdb stores in-frame clones only, minus some. This table holds about 300,000 clones, about 8.5% found once.

The receptor was derived from a woman between 18 and 29 years old in good health. The chain recombines TRBV29-1 with TRBJ2-7; 9 bases agree with TRBD1. Sequenced input: central memory CD4+ T cells from blood. The CDR3 loop reads CSFRDRASYEQYF. In DNA form, the CDR3 reads TGCAGCTTCCGGGACAGGGCTTCCTACGAGCAGTACTTC.